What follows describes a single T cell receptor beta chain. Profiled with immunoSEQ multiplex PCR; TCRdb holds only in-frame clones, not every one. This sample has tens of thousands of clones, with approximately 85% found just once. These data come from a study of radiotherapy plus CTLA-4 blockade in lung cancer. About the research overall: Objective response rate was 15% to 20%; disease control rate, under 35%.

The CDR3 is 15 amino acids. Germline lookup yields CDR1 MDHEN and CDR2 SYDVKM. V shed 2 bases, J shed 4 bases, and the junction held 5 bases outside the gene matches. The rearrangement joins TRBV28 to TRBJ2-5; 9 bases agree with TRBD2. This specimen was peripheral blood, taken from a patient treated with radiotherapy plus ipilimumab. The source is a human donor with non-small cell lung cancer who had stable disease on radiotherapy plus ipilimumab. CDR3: CASSLAGGPGETQYF. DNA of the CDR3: TGTGCCAGCAGTTTAGCGGGAGGGCCGGGAGAGACCCAGTACTTC.